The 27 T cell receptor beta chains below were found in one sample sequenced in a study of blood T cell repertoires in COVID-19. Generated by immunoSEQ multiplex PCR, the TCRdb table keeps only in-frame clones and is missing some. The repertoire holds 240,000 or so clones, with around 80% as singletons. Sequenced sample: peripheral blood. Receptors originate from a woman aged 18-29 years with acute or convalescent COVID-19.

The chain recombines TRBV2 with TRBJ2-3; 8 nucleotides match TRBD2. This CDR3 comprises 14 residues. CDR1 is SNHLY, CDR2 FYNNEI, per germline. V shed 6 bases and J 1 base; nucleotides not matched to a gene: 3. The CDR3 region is CASRTAGGTDTQYF. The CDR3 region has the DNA TGTGCCAGCAGAACAGCGGGGGGCACAGATACGCAGTATTTT.

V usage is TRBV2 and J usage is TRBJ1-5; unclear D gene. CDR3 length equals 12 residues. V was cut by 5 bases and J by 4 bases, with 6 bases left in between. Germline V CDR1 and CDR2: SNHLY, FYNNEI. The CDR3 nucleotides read TGTGCCAGCAGTCCGGGGAATCAGCCCCAGCATTTT. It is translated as CASSPGNQPQHF. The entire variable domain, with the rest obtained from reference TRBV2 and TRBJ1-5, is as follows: EPEVTQTPSHQVTQMGQEVILRCVPISNHLYFYWYRQILGQKVEFLVSFYNNEISEKSEIFDDQFSVERPDGSNFTLKIRSTKLEDSAMYFCASSPGNQPQHFGDGTRLSIL.

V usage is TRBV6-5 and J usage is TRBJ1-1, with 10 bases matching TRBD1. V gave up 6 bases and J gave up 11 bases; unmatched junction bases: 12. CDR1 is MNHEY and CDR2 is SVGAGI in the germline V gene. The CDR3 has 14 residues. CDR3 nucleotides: TGTGCCAGCAGCCCAGAGCGGGACAGGGGCTCGGCTTTCTTT. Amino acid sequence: CASSPERDRGSAFF.

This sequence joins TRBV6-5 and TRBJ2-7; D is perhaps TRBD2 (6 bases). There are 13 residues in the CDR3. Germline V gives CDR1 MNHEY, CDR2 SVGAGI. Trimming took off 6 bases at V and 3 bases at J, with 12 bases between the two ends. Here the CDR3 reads CASRVTGSYEQYF. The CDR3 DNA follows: TGTGCCAGCAGGGTCACCGGGAGCTACGAGCAGTACTTC.

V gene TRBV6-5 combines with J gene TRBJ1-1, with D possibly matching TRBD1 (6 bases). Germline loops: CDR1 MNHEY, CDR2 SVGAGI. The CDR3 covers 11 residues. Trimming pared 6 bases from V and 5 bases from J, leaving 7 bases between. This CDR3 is CASSRGTEAFF. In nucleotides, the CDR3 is TGTGCCAGCAGCAGGGGTACTGAAGCTTTCTTT.

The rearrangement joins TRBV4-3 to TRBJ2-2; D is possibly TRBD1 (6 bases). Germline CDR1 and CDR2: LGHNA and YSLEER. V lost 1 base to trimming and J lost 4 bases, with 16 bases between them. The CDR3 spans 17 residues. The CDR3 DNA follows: TGCGCCAGCAGCCAAGTTGTGGGGGCCCCGAGCACCGGGGAGCTGTTTTTT. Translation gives CASSQVVGAPSTGELFF.

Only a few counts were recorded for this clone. The CDR3 sequence: CATSRVAGRGFTGELFF. CDR3 nucleotides: TGTGCCACCAGCAGAGTAGCGGGACGCGGATTCACCGGGGAGCTGTTTTTT. The chain uses TRBV15 and TRBJ2-2; 8 positions agree with TRBD2. The CDR3 extends over 17 amino acids. CDR1 and CDR2 (germline): LNHNV, YYDKDF (reference sequence). The ends lost 1 base at V and 4 bases at J; junction bases unmatched: 8. Supplemented by reference TRBV15 and TRBJ2-2, the full variable domain reads DAMVIQNPRYQVTQFGKPVTLSCSQTLNHNVMYWYQQKSSQAPKLLFHYYDKDFNNEADTPDNFQSRRPNTSFCFLDIRSPGLGDTAMYLCATSRVAGRGFTGELFFGEGSRLTVL.

In nucleotides, the CDR3 is TGTGCCAGCAGCCGCCCCCTTAGCGGGTACCACAATGAGCAGTTCTTC. This sequence encodes CASSRPLSGYHNEQFF. The rearrangement uses TRBV7-2 and TRBJ2-1; 7 nucleotides align to TRBD2. J was trimmed by 5 bases and V by 5 bases; bases with no gene match: 12. This CDR3 is 16 amino acids long. Germline loops: CDR1 SGHTA, CDR2 FQGNSA.

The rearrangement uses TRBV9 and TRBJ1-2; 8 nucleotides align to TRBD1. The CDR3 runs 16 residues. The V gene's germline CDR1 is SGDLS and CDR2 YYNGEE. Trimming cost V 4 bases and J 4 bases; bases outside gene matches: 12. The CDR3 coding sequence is TGTGCCAGCAGCCCCGCCTCAGGGGGCAGAACCTATGGCTACACCTTC. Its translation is CASSPASGGRTYGYTF.

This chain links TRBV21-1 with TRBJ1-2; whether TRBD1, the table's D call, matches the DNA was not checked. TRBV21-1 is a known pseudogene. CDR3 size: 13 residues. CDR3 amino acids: CASRSGQGWGYTF. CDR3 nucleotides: TGTGCCAGCCGCTCGGGACAGGGTTGGGGCTACACCTTC.

CDR3 in amino acids: CASSQLVNRGRRTEAFF. Here the CDR3 DNA reads TGTGCCAGCAGCCAATTGGTGAACAGGGGGCGCCGTACTGAAGCTTTCTTT. The rearrangement joins TRBV27 to TRBJ1-1; 9 positions match TRBD1. The J segment lost 5 bases and the V segment lost 6 bases, leaving 16 bases of the junction unmatched. Germline-derived CDR1 and CDR2 are MNHEY and SMNVEV (reference sequence). The CDR3 runs to 17 residues.

CDR3 in amino acids: CASSLNTDTQYF. In DNA form, the CDR3 reads TGTGCCAGCAGCCTTAACACAGATACGCAGTATTTT. The V call is TRBV11-3, the J call TRBJ2-3; D gene ambiguous. V dropped 5 bases and J dropped 2 bases, with 5 bases sitting between them. Per germline, CDR1 SGHNT and CDR2 YENEEA. The CDR3 contains 12 residues.

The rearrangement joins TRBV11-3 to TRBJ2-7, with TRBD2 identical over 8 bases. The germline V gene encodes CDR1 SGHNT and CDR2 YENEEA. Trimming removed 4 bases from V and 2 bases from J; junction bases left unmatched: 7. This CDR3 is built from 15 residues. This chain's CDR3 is CASSYAGGSAYEQYF. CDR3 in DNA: TGTGCCAGCAGCTACGCGGGGGGCTCGGCCTACGAGCAGTACTTC.

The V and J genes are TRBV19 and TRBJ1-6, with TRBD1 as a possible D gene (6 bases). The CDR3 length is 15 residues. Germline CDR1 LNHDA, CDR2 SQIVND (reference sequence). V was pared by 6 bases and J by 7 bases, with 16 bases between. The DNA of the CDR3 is TGTGCCAGTAGGCAACCGGGACATTTGAATTCACCCCTCCACTTT. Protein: CASRQPGHLNSPLHF.

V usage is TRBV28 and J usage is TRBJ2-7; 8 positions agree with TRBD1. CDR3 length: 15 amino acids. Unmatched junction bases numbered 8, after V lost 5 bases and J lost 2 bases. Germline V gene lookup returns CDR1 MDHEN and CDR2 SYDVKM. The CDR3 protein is CASSTTSRGPYEQYF. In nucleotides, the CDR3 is TGTGCCAGCAGTACCACCTCCAGGGGGCCCTACGAGCAGTACTTC.

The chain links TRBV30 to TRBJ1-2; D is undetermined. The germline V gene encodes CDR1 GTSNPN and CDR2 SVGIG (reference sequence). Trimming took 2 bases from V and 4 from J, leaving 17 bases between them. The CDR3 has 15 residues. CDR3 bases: TGTGCCTGGAGTCACGGATCGGGAAGCTTCTATGGCTACACCTTC. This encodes CAWSHGSGSFYGYTF.

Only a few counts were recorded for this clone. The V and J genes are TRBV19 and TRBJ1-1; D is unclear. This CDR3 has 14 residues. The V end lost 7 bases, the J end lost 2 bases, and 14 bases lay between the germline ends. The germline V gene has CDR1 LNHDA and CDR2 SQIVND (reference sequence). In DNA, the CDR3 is TGTGCCAGTACCCGGATCGGAGGAAACACTGAAGCTTTCTTT. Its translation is CASTRIGGNTEAFF.

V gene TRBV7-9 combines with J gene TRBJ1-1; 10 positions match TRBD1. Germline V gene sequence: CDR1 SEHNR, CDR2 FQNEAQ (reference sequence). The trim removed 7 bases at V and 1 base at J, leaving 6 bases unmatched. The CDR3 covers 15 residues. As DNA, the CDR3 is TGTGCCAGCACCTCACGGACAGGGGGGAACACTGAAGCTTTCTTT. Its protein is CASTSRTGGNTEAFF. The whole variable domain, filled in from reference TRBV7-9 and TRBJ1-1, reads DTGVSQNPRHKITKRGQNVTFRCDPISEHNRLYWYRQTLGQGPEFLTYFQNEAQLEKSRLLSDRFSAERPKGSFSTLEIQRTEQGDSAMYLCASTSRTGGNTEAFFGQGTRLTVV.

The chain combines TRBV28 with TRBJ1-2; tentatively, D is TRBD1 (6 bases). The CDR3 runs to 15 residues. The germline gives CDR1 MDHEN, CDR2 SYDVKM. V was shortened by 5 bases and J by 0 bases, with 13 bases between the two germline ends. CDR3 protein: CASSTQGRPNYGYTF. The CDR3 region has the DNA TGTGCCAGCAGTACTCAGGGGCGACCTAACTATGGCTACACCTTC.

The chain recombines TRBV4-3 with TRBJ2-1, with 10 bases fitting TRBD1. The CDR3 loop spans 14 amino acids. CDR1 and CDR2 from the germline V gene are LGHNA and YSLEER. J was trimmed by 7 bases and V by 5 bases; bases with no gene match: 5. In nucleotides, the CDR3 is TGCGCCAGCAGCTTGGACAGGGGGTCGAATGAGCAGTTCTTC. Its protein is CASSLDRGSNEQFF.

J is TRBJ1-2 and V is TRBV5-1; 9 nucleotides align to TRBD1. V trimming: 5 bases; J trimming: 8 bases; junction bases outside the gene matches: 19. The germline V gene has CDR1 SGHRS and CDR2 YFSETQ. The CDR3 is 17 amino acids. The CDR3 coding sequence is TGCGCCAGCAGTTCCGGGACAGGGTTCTTAAATAGTGGAGGCTACACCTTC. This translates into CASSSGTGFLNSGGYTF.

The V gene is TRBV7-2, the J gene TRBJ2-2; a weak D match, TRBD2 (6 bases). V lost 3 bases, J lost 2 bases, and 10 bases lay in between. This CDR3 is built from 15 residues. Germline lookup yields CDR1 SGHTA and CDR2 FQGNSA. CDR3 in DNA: TGTGCCAGCAGCTTCGGCGGGGTCAACACCGGGGAGCTGTTTTTT. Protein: CASSFGGVNTGELFF. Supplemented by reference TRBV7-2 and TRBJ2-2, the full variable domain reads GAGVSQSPSNKVTEKGKDVELRCDPISGHTALYWYRQSLGQGLEFLIYFQGNSAPDKSGLPSDRFSAERTGGSVSTLTIQRTQQEDSAVYLCASSFGGVNTGELFFGEGSRLTVL.

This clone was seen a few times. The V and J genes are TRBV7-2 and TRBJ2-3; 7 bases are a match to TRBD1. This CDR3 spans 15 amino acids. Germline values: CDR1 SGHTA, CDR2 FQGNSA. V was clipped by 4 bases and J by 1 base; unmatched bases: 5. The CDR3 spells CASSSGGVGTDTQYF. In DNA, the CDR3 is TGTGCCAGCAGCTCAGGGGGTGTGGGCACAGATACGCAGTATTTT. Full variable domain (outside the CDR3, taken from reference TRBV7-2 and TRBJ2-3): GAGVSQSPSNKVTEKGKDVELRCDPISGHTALYWYRQSLGQGLEFLIYFQGNSAPDKSGLPSDRFSAERTGGSVSTLTIQRTQQEDSAVYLCASSSGGVGTDTQYFGPGTRLTVL.

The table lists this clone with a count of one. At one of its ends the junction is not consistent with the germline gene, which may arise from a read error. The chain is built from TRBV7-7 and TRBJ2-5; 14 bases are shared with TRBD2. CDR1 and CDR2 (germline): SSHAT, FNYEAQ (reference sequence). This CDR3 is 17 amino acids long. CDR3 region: CASSLTAGTSGRETQYF. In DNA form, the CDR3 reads TGTGCTAGCAGCCTTACAGCAGGGACTAGCGGGAGAGAGACCCAGTACTTC. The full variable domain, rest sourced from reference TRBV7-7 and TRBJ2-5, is GAGVSQSPRYKVTKRGQDVTLRCDPISSHATLYWYQQALGQGPEFLTYFNYEAQPDKSGLPSDRFSAERPEGSISTLTIQRTEQRDSAMYRCASSLTAGTSGRETQYFGPGTRLLVL.

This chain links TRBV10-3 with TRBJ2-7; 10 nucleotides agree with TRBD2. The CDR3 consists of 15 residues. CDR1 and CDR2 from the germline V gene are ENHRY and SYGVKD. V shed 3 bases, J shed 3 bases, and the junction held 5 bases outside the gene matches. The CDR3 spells CAISDRGLASYEQYF. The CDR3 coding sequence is TGTGCCATCAGTGACCGGGGACTAGCGAGCTACGAGCAGTACTTC.

CDR3 residues: CASSWLAGEGTGELFF. Here the CDR3 DNA reads TGTGCCAGTTCTTGGCTAGCGGGAGAGGGGACCGGGGAGCTGTTTTTT. The chain couples TRBV7-9 to TRBJ2-2; 10 bases align to TRBD2. CDR1 is SEHNR and CDR2 is FQNEAQ in the germline V gene (reference sequence). Unmatched junction bases numbered 12, after V lost 9 bases and J lost 5 bases. The CDR3 has 16 amino acids.

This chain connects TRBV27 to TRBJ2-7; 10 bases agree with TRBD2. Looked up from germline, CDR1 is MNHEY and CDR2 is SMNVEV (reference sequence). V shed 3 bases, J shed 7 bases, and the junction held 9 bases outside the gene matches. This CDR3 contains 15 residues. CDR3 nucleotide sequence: TGTGCCAGCAGTTTGCTAGCGGGAGTAAGGGGGGAGCAGTACTTC. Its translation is CASSLLAGVRGEQYF.